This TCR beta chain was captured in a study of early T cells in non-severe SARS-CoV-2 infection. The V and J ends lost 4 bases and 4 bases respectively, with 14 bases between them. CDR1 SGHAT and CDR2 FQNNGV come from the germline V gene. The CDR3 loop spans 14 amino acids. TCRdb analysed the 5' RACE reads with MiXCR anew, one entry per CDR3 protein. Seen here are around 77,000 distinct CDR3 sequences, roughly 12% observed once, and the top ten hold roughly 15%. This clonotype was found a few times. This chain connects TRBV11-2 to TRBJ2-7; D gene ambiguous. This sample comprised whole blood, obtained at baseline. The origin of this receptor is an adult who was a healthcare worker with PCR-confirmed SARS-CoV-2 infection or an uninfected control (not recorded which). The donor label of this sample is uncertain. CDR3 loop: CASSSGSRYYEQYF. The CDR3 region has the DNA TGTGCCAGCAGCTCTGGGTCCCGCTATTACGAGCAGTACTTC.